This T cell receptor beta chain was documented in a study of CD8 T cells in Susac syndrome. Random-hexamer reverse transcription was applied to roughly 0.5 to 1 ug RNA. A single record per CDR3 protein comes from TCRdb applying MiXCR to the immunoSEQ multiplex PCR reads. The sample contains about 180,000 distinct CDR3 sequences, around 96% of which appear only once. CDR1 is KGHDR and CDR2 is SFDVKD in the germline V gene. The CDR3 length is 12 residues. V lost 4 bases, J lost 4 bases, and 4 bases lay in between. The sample consisted of CD4+ T cells from PBMCs. This chain joins TRBV24-1 and TRBJ2-4; D gene ambiguous. The clonotype was recovered from a human donor with Susac syndrome. Here the CDR3 reads CATSEGKNIQYF. CDR3 DNA: TGTGCCACCAGTGAAGGTAAAAACATTCAGTACTTC.